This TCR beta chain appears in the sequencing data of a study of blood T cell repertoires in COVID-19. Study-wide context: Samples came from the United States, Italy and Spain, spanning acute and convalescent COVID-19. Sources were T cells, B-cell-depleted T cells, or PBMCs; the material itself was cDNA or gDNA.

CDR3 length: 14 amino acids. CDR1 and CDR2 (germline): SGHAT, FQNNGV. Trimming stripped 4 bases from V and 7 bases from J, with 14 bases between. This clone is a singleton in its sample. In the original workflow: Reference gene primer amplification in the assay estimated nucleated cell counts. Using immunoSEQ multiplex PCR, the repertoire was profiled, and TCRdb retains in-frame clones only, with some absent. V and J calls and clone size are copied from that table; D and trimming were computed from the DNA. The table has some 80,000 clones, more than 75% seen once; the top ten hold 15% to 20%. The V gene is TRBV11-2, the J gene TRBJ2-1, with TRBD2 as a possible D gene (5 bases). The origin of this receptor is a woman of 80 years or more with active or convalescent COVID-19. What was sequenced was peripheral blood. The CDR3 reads CASSSPTRRNEQFF. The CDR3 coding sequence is TGTGCCAGCAGCTCCCCGACAAGGAGGAATGAGCAGTTCTTC.